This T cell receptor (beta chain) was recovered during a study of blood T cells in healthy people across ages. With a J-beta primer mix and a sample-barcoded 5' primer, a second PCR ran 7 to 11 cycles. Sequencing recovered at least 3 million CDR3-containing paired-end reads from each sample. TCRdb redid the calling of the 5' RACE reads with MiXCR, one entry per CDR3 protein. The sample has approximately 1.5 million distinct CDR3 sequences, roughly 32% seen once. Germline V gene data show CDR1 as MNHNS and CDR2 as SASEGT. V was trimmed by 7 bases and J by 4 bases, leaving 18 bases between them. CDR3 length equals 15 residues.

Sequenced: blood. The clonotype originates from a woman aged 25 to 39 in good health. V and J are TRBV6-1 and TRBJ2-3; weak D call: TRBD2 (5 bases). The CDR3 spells CASILSGSLSDTQYF. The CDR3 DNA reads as TGTGCCAGCATTCTGAGCGGAAGCCTTTCAGATACGCAGTATTTT.